Given below is one T cell receptor (beta chain) in context. Sampling of blood occurred at baseline, cycle 4 day 1, and cycle 7 day 1. Generated by immunoSEQ multiplex PCR, the TCRdb table keeps only in-frame clones and is missing some. The data show 55,000 to 70,000 clones, approximately 86% seen once. CDR1 MNHEY and CDR2 SVGAGI come from the germline V gene. The CDR3 is made up of 15 amino acids. The V end lost 5 bases, the J end lost 7 bases, and 18 bases lay between the germline ends. The sample comes from a study of OX40 agonist ivuxolimab in advanced cancers. On the study more broadly: As their treatment, patients were administered ivuxolimab, an agonistic anti-OX40 (CD134) antibody. Dose-escalation subjects each had hepatocellular carcinoma, melanoma, renal cell or head and neck cancer. Age averaged 60 years (range roughly 23 to 90), and just over 80% were male.

Sample: CD4+ or CD8+ T cells sorted from blood, taken in a trial of the OX40 agonist ivuxolimab. The TCR originated in an adult with an advanced solid tumor such as melanoma, head and neck, liver or kidney cancer. The rearrangement joins TRBV6-5 to TRBJ2-1, with D tentatively TRBD2 (6 bases). CDR3 protein: CASSGGAVRVNEQFF. The CDR3 coding sequence is TGTGCCAGCAGTGGAGGGGCAGTTCGTGTAAATGAGCAGTTCTTC.